Below, 28 T cell receptor beta chains from the same sample are listed, as sequenced in a study of cytomegalovirus exposure and HLA in healthy donors. PCR was performed using 60 Vbeta and 13 Jbeta primers. Sequencing was performed with immunoSEQ multiplex PCR; in TCRdb, only in-frame clones are kept and a portion is missing. Among 110,000 to 150,000 clones, around 73% were seen once, and the ten largest hold roughly 2.9%. The sample taken for sequencing was PBMCs. The receptors shown here come from a female donor in good health and CMV-seronegative.

The chain combines TRBV5-6 with TRBJ1-2; 7 bases line up with TRBD1. The CDR3 is made up of 15 amino acids. V lost 2 bases, J lost 4 bases, and 8 bases stayed unmatched. The germline V gene encodes CDR1 SGHDT and CDR2 YYEEEE. CDR3: CASSLVGDSLYGYTF. The CDR3 DNA reads TGTGCCAGCAGCTTAGTGGGGGACAGCCTCTATGGCTACACCTTC.

The CDR3 nucleotides are TGCAGCGCCGCCTGGCCGGGGGTCACTGAAGCTTTCTTT. Translation gives CSAAWPGVTEAFF. The rearrangement joins TRBV29-1 to TRBJ1-1, with TRBD1 as a possible D gene (5 bases). Trimming left V 7 bases short and J 4 bases short, with 16 bases between. The CDR3 totals 13 residues. Germline CDR1 reads SQVTM; CDR2 reads ANQGSEA.

This sequence joins TRBV30 and TRBJ1-2, with a possible D match to TRBD1 (5 bases). Germline V CDR1 and CDR2: GTSNPN, SVGIG (reference sequence). The CDR3 has 10 residues. CDR3 protein: CGLQGGGYTF. CDR3 nucleotide sequence: TGTGGCCTCCAGGGCGGCGGCTACACCTTC.

To note about this clone: Different DNA sequences within this sample yield the same CDR3. The V gene is TRBV27, the J gene TRBJ1-2, with a possible D match to TRBD1 (5 bases). Trimming left V 0 bases short and J 4 bases short, with 9 bases between. The CDR3 sequence is 14 residues long. CDR1 is MNHEY and CDR2 is SMNVEV in the germline V gene (reference sequence). CDR3 bases: TGTGCCAGCAGTTTATCCCAGGGTGGCTATGGCTACACCTTC. It specifies CASSLSQGGYGYTF.

The CDR3 DNA reads as TGTGCCAGCAGCTCTCACCCGGGACAGGGAAGGCTCTATGATGGCTACACCTTC. The encoded protein is CASSSHPGQGRLYDGYTF. The V call is TRBV7-2, the J call TRBJ1-2; 9 positions match TRBD1. Germline CDR1 SGHTA, CDR2 FQGNSA. The CDR3 has 18 residues. J was trimmed by 6 bases and V by 4 bases; bases with no gene match: 18.

This clone appeared once. The CDR3 DNA reads as TGCAGCGCGAGTAGCGGGAGGGCCTACAATGAGCAGTTCTTC. It encodes CSASSGRAYNEQFF. This rearrangement joins TRBV29-1 to TRBJ2-1; 11 bases are shared with TRBD2. In germline, CDR1 is SQVTM, CDR2 ANQGSEA. This CDR3 is built from 14 residues. Trimming removed 7 bases from V and 2 bases from J; junction bases left unmatched: 4.

The CDR3 region has the DNA TGTGCCACCAGCAGAGAAGGACTAGCGGGAGTTTCTCTGGTGGACGAGCAGTACTTC. This translates into CATSREGLAGVSLVDEQYF. This chain links TRBV15 with TRBJ2-7; 13 bases line up with TRBD2. This CDR3 has 19 residues. Losses at the gene ends were 0 bases for V and 5 bases for J; bases not matched to a gene: 13. The germline V gene encodes CDR1 LNHNV and CDR2 YYDKDF (reference sequence).

The rearrangement links TRBV7-2 to TRBJ1-1, with D possibly matching TRBD1 (5 bases). V lost 3 bases and J lost 2, with 13 bases in between. CDR3 length: 15 residues. Germline assignment: CDR1 SGHTA and CDR2 FQGNSA. CDR3 loop: CASSFYGQSNTEAFF. CDR3 DNA: TGTGCCAGCAGCTTTTACGGACAAAGCAACACTGAAGCTTTCTTT.

This clone was counted a few times. The V gene is TRBV4-3, the J gene TRBJ1-2; 10 bases align to TRBD1. The CDR3 consists of 21 residues. The V gene's germline CDR1 is LGHNA and CDR2 YSLEER. J gave up 4 bases and V 4 bases, and 24 bases lay outside the gene matches. CDR3 residues: CASSLSLNPGQGLRSGYGYTF. In nucleotides, the CDR3 is TGCGCCAGCAGCCTTTCTCTTAACCCGGGACAGGGGCTGAGGAGCGGCTATGGCTACACCTTC.

V and J are TRBV5-4 and TRBJ2-3; D is perhaps TRBD2 (6 bases). The CDR3 runs to 15 residues. Trimming shortened V by 3 bases and J by 3 bases, and 14 bases separated the two germline ends. Germline CDR1 reads SGHNT; CDR2 reads YYREEE (reference sequence). Written as DNA, the CDR3 is TGTGCCAGCAGCTCTACCGGGACTGGTACAGATACGCAGTATTTT. It translates to CASSSTGTGTDTQYF.

This clone was observed a handful of times. This sample includes further DNA sequences coding for the same CDR3. This chain joins TRBV5-1 and TRBJ2-4; 7 bases are shared with TRBD1. V lost 4 bases to trimming and J lost 1 base; unmatched junction nucleotides: 5. The CDR3 has 15 amino acids. Germline-derived CDR1 and CDR2 are SGHRS and YFSETQ. CDR3 sequence reads: CASSQGQLAKNIQYF. For the CDR3, the DNA is TGCGCCAGCAGCCAGGGACAGTTGGCCAAAAACATTCAGTACTTC.

This clone was seen a single time. The V call is TRBV7-9, the J call TRBJ2-1, with 7 bases fitting TRBD2. CDR3 length equals 15 residues. Germline lookup yields CDR1 SEHNR and CDR2 FQNEAQ (reference sequence). V was pared by 6 bases and J by 4 bases, with 9 bases of the junction left unmatched. CDR3 nucleotide sequence: TGTGCCAGCAGTTACCCTAGCGGCCAGTACAATGAGCAGTTCTTC. Encoded protein: CASSYPSGQYNEQFF.

The chain couples TRBV19 to TRBJ2-7, with D possibly TRBD2 on 6 matching bases. Trimming shortened V by 3 bases and J by 1 base, and 10 bases separated the two germline ends. The V gene's germline CDR1 is LNHDA and CDR2 SQIVND (reference sequence). This CDR3 comprises 14 residues. CDR3 residues: CASSMYGSSYEQYF. CDR3 nucleotide sequence: TGTGCCAGTAGTATGTACGGGAGTTCCTACGAGCAGTACTTC.

This chain links TRBV29-1 with TRBJ2-7; TRBD1 matches 9 bases. CDR3 size: 12 residues. Per germline, CDR1 SQVTM and CDR2 ANQGSEA. V trimming: 4 bases; J trimming: 3 bases; junction bases outside the gene matches: 1. CDR3 DNA sequence: TGCAGCGTTGGACAGGGGGTCTACGAGCAGTACTTC. It is translated as CSVGQGVYEQYF.

The chain joins TRBV28 to TRBJ2-3; D may be TRBD1 (6 bases). Germline V gene sequence: CDR1 MDHEN, CDR2 SYDVKM. This CDR3 contains 16 residues. Trimming removed 1 base from V and 0 bases from J, with 11 bases in between. The CDR3 protein is CASSLFGDKSTDTQYF. For the CDR3, the DNA is TGTGCCAGCAGTTTATTTGGGGACAAAAGCACAGATACGCAGTATTTT.

This clone is a singleton in its sample. The chain recombines TRBV2 with TRBJ2-3; 10 nucleotides agree with TRBD1. Germline-derived CDR1 and CDR2 are SNHLY and FYNNEI. CDR3 length equals 15 residues. V was pared by 4 bases and J by 9 bases, with 10 bases of the junction left unmatched. CDR3 DNA: TGTGCCAGCAGTGTAGGGACAGGGGCCTTGGGGACGCAGTATTTT. This gives the protein CASSVGTGALGTQYF.

This chain joins TRBV27 and TRBJ2-1, with 9 bases identical to TRBD2. This CDR3 has 18 residues. In germline, CDR1 is MNHEY, CDR2 SMNVEV (reference sequence). V lost 5 bases, J lost 4 bases, and 15 bases stayed unmatched. CDR3 in DNA: TGTGCCAGCAGTCGAATACTAGCGGGCCGGGGGTCTTACAATGAGCAGTTCTTC. Translating gives CASSRILAGRGSYNEQFF.

This clone was found once. The chain combines TRBV7-2 with TRBJ2-3; the D gene is possibly TRBD2 (5 bases). Germline values: CDR1 SGHTA, CDR2 FQGNSA. V was shortened by 2 bases and J by 1 base, with 13 bases between the two germline ends. CDR3 size: 16 residues. The CDR3 DNA follows: TGTGCCAGCAGCTTAAGGGCTGCGGGCCGCACAGATACGCAGTATTTT. This sequence encodes CASSLRAAGRTDTQYF.

The chain has TRBV2 and TRBJ1-4; tentative D call: TRBD1 (5 bases). Trimming cost V 2 bases and J 7 bases, with 8 bases left between them. The CDR3 consists of 13 residues. Germline values: CDR1 SNHLY, CDR2 FYNNEI. In DNA, the CDR3 is TGTGCCAGCAGTGAAAGGGGTGGTGAAAAACTGTTTTTT. Its protein is CASSERGGEKLFF. The full variable domain, in which reference TRBV2 and TRBJ1-4 provide the parts outside the CDR3, is EPEVTQTPSHQVTQMGQEVILRCVPISNHLYFYWYRQILGQKVEFLVSFYNNEISEKSEIFDDQFSVERPDGSNFTLKIRSTKLEDSAMYFCASSERGGEKLFFGSGTQLSVL.

The rearrangement uses TRBV11-3 and TRBJ2-2, with TRBD1 matching 9 bases. Germline CDR1 is SGHNT and CDR2 is YENEEA. After removal of 3 bases from V and 2 bases from J, the junction contained 7 bases not matched to a gene. The CDR3 is 17 residues long. CDR3 in amino acids: CASSLGDRAFNTGELFF. The CDR3 region has the DNA TGTGCCAGCAGCTTGGGGGACAGGGCTTTTAACACCGGGGAGCTGTTTTTT.

Only a few counts were recorded for this clone. This chain connects TRBV4-1 to TRBJ2-1; 10 nucleotides line up with TRBD2. Germline trimming cut 0 bases from V and 8 bases from J; bases unmatched to any gene: 4. The CDR3 runs 15 residues. Germline CDR1 is MGHRA and CDR2 is YSYEKL. This CDR3 reads CASSQDWTSGDEQFF. The CDR3, as DNA: TGCGCCAGCAGCCAAGATTGGACTAGCGGAGATGAGCAGTTCTTC.

The CDR3 bases are TGTGCCAGCAGCCCCTCGACAGGCAACTATGGCTACACCTTC. Translating it yields CASSPSTGNYGYTF. The chain links TRBV7-8 to TRBJ1-2, with D perhaps TRBD1 (6 bases). The V gene lost 5 bases and the J gene lost 2 bases, with 12 bases spanning the gap. CDR1 is SGHVS, CDR2 FQNEAQ, per germline. The CDR3 spans 14 residues.

The J gene is TRBJ2-7, the V gene TRBV5-4, with D tentatively TRBD2 (6 bases). CDR3 length: 14 amino acids. CDR1 SGHNT and CDR2 YYREEE come from the germline V gene (reference sequence). V lost 0 bases, J lost 2 bases, and 9 bases lay in between. DNA of the CDR3: TGTGCCAGCAGCTTGGGCGGGGTTCCCTACGAGCAGTACTTC. It encodes CASSLGGVPYEQYF.

The chain links TRBV6-6 to TRBJ2-2, with D possibly matching TRBD2 (6 bases). CDR3 length: 14 amino acids. V was trimmed by 6 bases and J by 1 base, leaving 9 bases between them. Germline-derived CDR1 and CDR2 are MNHNY and SVGAGI (reference sequence). The CDR3 nucleotides are TGTGCCAGCAGCGGGAGACTGAACACCGGGGAGCTGTTTTTT. Translation gives CASSGRLNTGELFF.

Remarks on this clone: An end of the junction differs from the germline gene, which may be a read error. The rearrangement uses TRBV7-7 and TRBJ1-1, with D possibly matching TRBD1 (6 bases). Germline-derived CDR1 and CDR2 are SSHAT and FNYEAQ (reference sequence). CDR3 length equals 19 residues. The CDR3 sequence is CASSLETSRGAGENTEAFF. In DNA, the CDR3 is TGTGCTAGCAGCTTAGAGACCTCCAGGGGCGCGGGGGAGAACACTGAAGCTTTCTTT. Full variable domain (outside the CDR3, taken from reference TRBV7-7 and TRBJ1-1): GAGVSQSPRYKVTKRGQDVTLRCDPISSHATLYWYQQALGQGPEFLTYFNYEAQPDKSGLPSDRFSAERPEGSISTLTIQRTEQRDSAMYRCASSLETSRGAGENTEAFFGQGTRLTVV.

This clone was picked up a small number of times. The J gene is TRBJ2-5, the V gene TRBV28; 7 nucleotides agree with TRBD1. The germline V gene encodes CDR1 MDHEN and CDR2 SYDVKM. The V segment lost 5 bases and the J segment 5 bases; nucleotides outside the gene matches: 5. The CDR3 has 13 residues. CDR3 nucleotide sequence: TGTGCCAGCAGTAACAGGGGTCCCGAGACCCAGTACTTC. Residues: CASSNRGPETQYF.

The chain has TRBV6-1 and TRBJ1-2; 8 bases align to TRBD1. The CDR3 loop spans 16 amino acids. Germline CDR1 is MNHNS and CDR2 is SASEGT. Trimming removed 1 base from V and 4 bases from J; junction bases left unmatched: 8. DNA of the CDR3: TGTGCCAGCAGTGAAGGCCGGGACAGGTTTTTCTATGGCTACACCTTC. Encoded protein: CASSEGRDRFFYGYTF.

This clone showed up just a few times. V and J are TRBV5-1 and TRBJ1-2; 12 positions agree with TRBD1. Germline-derived CDR1 and CDR2 are SGHRS and YFSETQ. The CDR3 is 18 amino acids. Trimming took 1 base from V and 5 from J; bases not matched to a gene: 12. The CDR3 sequence: CASSLRDRGRLNPYGYTF. Written as DNA, the CDR3 is TGCGCCAGCAGCTTGCGGGACAGGGGGCGCCTTAACCCGTATGGCTACACCTTC.